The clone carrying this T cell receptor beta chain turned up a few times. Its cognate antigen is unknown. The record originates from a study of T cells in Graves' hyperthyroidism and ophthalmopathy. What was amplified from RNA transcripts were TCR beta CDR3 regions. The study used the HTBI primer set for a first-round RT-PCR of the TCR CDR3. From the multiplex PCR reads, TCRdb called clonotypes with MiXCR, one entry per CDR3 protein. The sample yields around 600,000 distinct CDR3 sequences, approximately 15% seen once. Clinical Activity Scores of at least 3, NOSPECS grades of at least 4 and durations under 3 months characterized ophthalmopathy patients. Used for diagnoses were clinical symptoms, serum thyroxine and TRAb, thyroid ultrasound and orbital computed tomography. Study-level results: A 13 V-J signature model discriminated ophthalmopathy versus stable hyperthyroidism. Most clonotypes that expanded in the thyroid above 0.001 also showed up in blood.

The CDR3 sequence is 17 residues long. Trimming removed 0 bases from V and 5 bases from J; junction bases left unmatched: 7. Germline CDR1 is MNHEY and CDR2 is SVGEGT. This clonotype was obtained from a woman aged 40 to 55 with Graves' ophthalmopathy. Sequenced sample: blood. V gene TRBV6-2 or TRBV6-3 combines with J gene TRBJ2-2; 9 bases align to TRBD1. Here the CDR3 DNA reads TGTGCCAGCAGTTACTCTAAGGACAGGGGCCTGACCGGGGAGCTGTTTTTT. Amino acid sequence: CASSYSKDRGLTGELFF.